This T cell receptor (beta chain) stems from a study of beta chain features in type 1 diabetes. This clone occurred a few times. Its antigen is unidentified. The CDR3 has 13 amino acids. CDR1 is SGHVS and CDR2 is FQNEAQ in the germline V gene. V lost 5 bases to trimming and J lost 6 bases; unmatched junction nucleotides: 5. Expressed TCRB transcripts were sequenced after all isolated RNA was converted to cDNA. This table comes from immunoSEQ multiplex PCR, and its TCRdb copy is limited to in-frame clones, with some not included. The sample has roughly 160,000 clones, 6.5% to 8.5% seen once. Study results and limitations: Cells carrying high TCR expression could end up over-represented when cDNA is sequenced. Moderate but significant shortening of TCRB CDR3s was recorded in all four CD4+ subsets from Type 1 diabetes patients.

The J gene is TRBJ2-7, the V gene TRBV7-8, with TRBD2 matching over 9 bases. The specimen was central memory CD4+ T cells from blood. The source is a woman aged 18-29 years with type 1 diabetes. The CDR3 sequence is CASSIQAGGEQYF. For the CDR3, the DNA is TGTGCCAGCAGCATCCAAGCGGGAGGCGAGCAGTACTTC.